This entry describes one T cell receptor (beta chain). The data originate from a study of T cell changes during pregnancy in multiple sclerosis. Repertoires were generated with immunoSEQ multiplex PCR, while TCRdb's copy carries only in-frame clones and drops some. This sample has tens of thousands of clones, with about 88% found just once. The CDR3 sequence is 15 residues long. Germline assignment: CDR1 SNHLY and CDR2 FYNNEI. The V and J ends lost 1 base and 2 bases respectively, with 11 bases between them. The rearrangement links TRBV2 to TRBJ2-5; weak D call: TRBD2 (5 bases). The receptor was derived from a female donor with multiple sclerosis, enrolled in a pregnancy study. This specimen was CD4+ T cells from peripheral blood mononuclear cells, taken in the first trimester of pregnancy. This chain's CDR3 is CASSEGYGLQETQYF. CDR3 nucleotide sequence: TGTGCCAGCAGTGAAGGGTACGGACTTCAAGAGACCCAGTACTTC.